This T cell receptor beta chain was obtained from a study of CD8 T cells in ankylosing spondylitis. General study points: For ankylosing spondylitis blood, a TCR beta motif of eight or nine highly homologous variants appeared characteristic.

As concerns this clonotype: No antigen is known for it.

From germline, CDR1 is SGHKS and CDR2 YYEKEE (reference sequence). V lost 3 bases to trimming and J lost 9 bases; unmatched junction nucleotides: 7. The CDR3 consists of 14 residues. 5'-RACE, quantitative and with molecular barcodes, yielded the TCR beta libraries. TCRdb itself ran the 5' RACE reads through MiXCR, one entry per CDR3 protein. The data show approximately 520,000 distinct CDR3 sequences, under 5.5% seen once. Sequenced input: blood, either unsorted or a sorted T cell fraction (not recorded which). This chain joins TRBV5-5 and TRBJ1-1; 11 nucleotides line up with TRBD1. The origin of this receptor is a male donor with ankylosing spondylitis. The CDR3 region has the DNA TGTGCCAGCAGCTCGGGGACAGGGGGGTCGAAAGCTTTCTTT. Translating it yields CASSSGTGGSKAFF.